This TCR beta chain was observed in a study of vaccination effects on CD4 cells after COVID-19. As concerns this clone: Its antigen is undetermined.

The repertoire was sequenced with immunoSEQ multiplex PCR; TCRdb's copy has only in-frame clones and lacks some. The table records under 35,000 clones, roughly 71% of them present only once. Peptide-pool stimulation followed by sequencing identified expanded antigen-specific CD4+ clonotypes in the ViraFEST assay. Following 10 days of culture, CD4+ T cells were isolated. Vaccine administered to participants consisted of two doses of either BNT162b2 or mRNA-1273. The CDR3 consists of 12 residues. The germline V gene encodes CDR1 MGHRA and CDR2 YSYEKL. V was trimmed by 2 bases and J by 5 bases, leaving 6 bases between them.

The sequence was collected from a human donor who received a COVID-19 vaccine. This chain uses TRBV4-1 with TRBJ2-5; D uncertain. The input for sequencing was CD4+ T cells from PBMCs cultured with HCoV-NL63 spike peptides, taken after COVID-19 vaccination. CDR3 region: CASSQIQETQYF. The CDR3 DNA sequence: TGCGCCAGCAGCCAAATACAGGAGACCCAGTACTTC.